The 5 T cell receptor beta chains presented below share a single source sample, sequenced in a study of monozygotic twins with inflammatory bowel disease. TCRdb re-called the 5' RACE reads; every CDR3 protein appears as one record, without DNA. This table lists some 400,000 distinct CDR3 sequences. Input material: blood. The receptor set was obtained from a human donor with ulcerative colitis or Crohn's disease, or a healthy co-twin of an affected twin (not recorded which).

This chain joins TRBV12-3 or TRBV12-4 and TRBJ2-3; TCRdb returns TRBD1, unconfirmable since there is no DNA. The CDR3 length is 16 residues. The CDR3 loop reads CASSPYRGFLTDTQYF.

The V gene is TRBV24-1, the J gene TRBJ2-1; the TRBD2 assignment by TCRdb is unverifiable without DNA. CDR3 size: 14 residues. The germline gives CDR1 KGHDR, CDR2 SFDVKD. The CDR3 reads CATSAGNVHNEQFF.

J is TRBJ1-1 and V is TRBV9; TCRdb names TRBD1, which stays unverified in the absence of DNA. Looked up from germline, CDR1 is SGDLS and CDR2 is YYNGEE. The CDR3 is made up of 14 amino acids. This CDR3 reads CASSVGGEFTEAFF.

This rearrangement joins TRBV5-1 to TRBJ1-2. CDR1 is SGHRS, CDR2 YFSETQ, per germline. The CDR3 is 12 residues long. The CDR3 loop reads CASGEEGYGYTF.

This sequence joins TRBV20-1 and TRBJ2-5. Per germline, CDR1 DFQATT and CDR2 SNEGSKA (reference sequence). The CDR3 runs 11 residues. CDR3 region: CSARVRDNRYF.